These 27 T cell receptor beta chains were all obtained from the same sample, sequenced in a study of T-cell reconstitution after alpha-beta-depleted transplantation in children. Molecular barcoding with unique molecular identifiers was used for the TCRbeta library. TCRdb re-called the PCR reads with MiXCR, one entry per CDR3 protein. The sample yields about 250,000 distinct CDR3 sequences, roughly a quarter seen once. This specimen consisted of PBMCs, mostly from graft donor cells, obtained 360 days after TCRalphabeta/CD19-depleted stem cell transplant. The receptors stem from a female patient aged 2-9 years who had a stem cell transplant for congenital amegakaryocytic thrombocytopenia, so the T cells may come from the graft donor.

The V call is TRBV5-1, the J call TRBJ2-7, with D possibly matching TRBD2 (5 bases). The CDR3 consists of 14 residues. Germline-derived CDR1 and CDR2 are SGHRS and YFSETQ. V was trimmed by 0 bases and J by 3 bases, leaving 10 bases between them. DNA of the CDR3: TGCGCCAGCAGCTTGGCAGCGGAATTCTACGAGCAGTACTTC. Amino acids: CASSLAAEFYEQYF.

This clonotype was recorded many times. V is TRBV15 and J is TRBJ1-6; maybe TRBD1 (6 bases). This CDR3 is built from 16 residues. Trimming cost V 5 bases and J 2 bases, with 13 bases left between them. The germline V gene encodes CDR1 LNHNV and CDR2 YYDKDF (reference sequence). CDR3 in DNA: TGTGCCACCAGCGACGGACAGCGGCCCTATAATTCACCCCTCCACTTT. Protein sequence: CATSDGQRPYNSPLHF.

The CDR3 spells CAWSVPVAEAFF. Here the CDR3 DNA reads TGTGCCTGGAGTGTACCGGTCGCTGAAGCTTTCTTT. This chain joins TRBV30 and TRBJ1-1; D is unclear. The germline CDR1 and CDR2 sequences are GTSNPN and SVGIG (reference sequence). The CDR3 has 12 amino acids. The V end was cut by 0 bases, the J end by 6 bases, with 8 bases between. Together with reference TRBV30 and TRBJ1-1, the CDR3 gives the full variable domain: SQTIHQWPATLVQPVGSPLSLECTVEGTSNPNLYWYRQAAGRGLQLLFYSVGIGQISSEVPQNLSASRPQDRQFILSSKKLLLSDSGFYLCAWSVPVAEAFFGQGTRLTVV.

The chain employs TRBV7-7 and TRBJ2-2; D may correspond to TRBD1 or TRBD2 (5 bases each). Trimming took 4 bases from V and 4 from J, leaving 10 bases between them. The CDR3 extends over 14 amino acids. Germline V gene lookup returns CDR1 SSHAT and CDR2 FNYEAQ (reference sequence). DNA for the CDR3: TGTGCCAGCAGCTCACATGGGGGCACCGGGGAGCTGTTTTTT. Protein: CASSSHGGTGELFF.

This clonotype was observed a handful of times. The chain combines TRBV7-2 with TRBJ1-5; D gene uncertain. The CDR3 sequence is 17 residues long. V lost 1 base and J 6 bases, leaving 19 bases between the germline ends. The germline V gene encodes CDR1 SGHTA and CDR2 FQGNSA. CDR3 coding DNA: TGTGCCAGCAGCTTAGTACCCCTAGGGAGAGACTTTCAGCCCCAGCATTTT. Its protein is CASSLVPLGRDFQPQHF. Filled out from reference TRBV7-2 and TRBJ1-5, the complete variable domain reads GAGVSQSPSNKVTEKGKDVELRCDPISGHTALYWYRQSLGQGLEFLIYFQGNSAPDKSGLPSDRFSAERTGGSVSTLTIQRTQQEDSAVYLCASSLVPLGRDFQPQHFGDGTRLSIL.

On this clonotype itself: The CDR3 carries no conserved terminal phenylalanine or tryptophan, so it likely arises from a read error. The genes are TRBV20-1 and TRBJ1-5; D is unclear. V lost 0 bases and J 5 bases, leaving 8 bases between the germline ends. The CDR3 contains 13 residues. Looked up from germline, CDR1 is DFQATT and CDR2 is SNEGSKA (reference sequence). CDR3 sequence reads: CSARDPLDQPQHC. CDR3 DNA sequence: TGCAGTGCTAGAGACCCGCTTGATCAGCCCCAGCATTGT.

There are a few counts of this clonotype. The chain employs TRBV19 and TRBJ1-5; D is unclear. The CDR3 has 15 residues. CDR1 and CDR2 from the germline V gene are LNHDA and SQIVND (reference sequence). V was cut by 6 bases and J by 1 base, with 13 bases left in between. CDR3 in DNA: TGTGCCAGTAGGGAACTTTCTGGAAGCAATCAGCCCCAGCATTTT. The encoded protein is CASRELSGSNQPQHF.

The chain recombines TRBV6-2 or TRBV6-3 with TRBJ2-1; D ambiguous. V lost 2 bases and J lost 1, with 15 bases in between. This CDR3 is 17 amino acids long. Per germline, CDR1 MNHEY and CDR2 SVGEGT. The CDR3 is CASSYPIFFRSYNEQFF. DNA for the CDR3: TGTGCCAGCAGTTACCCCATTTTTTTTCGGTCCTACAATGAGCAGTTCTTC.

DNA of the CDR3: TGTGCCAGCAGCCGCCAGGGCGGCCCCTACGAGCAGTACTTC. The encoded protein is CASSRQGGPYEQYF. The chain joins TRBV7-9 to TRBJ2-7; D may be TRBD1 (5 bases). V was trimmed by 5 bases and J by 2 bases, leaving 13 bases between them. Germline V gives CDR1 SEHNR, CDR2 FQNEAQ (reference sequence). This CDR3 comprises 14 residues. The full variable domain, in which reference TRBV7-9 and TRBJ2-7 provide the parts outside the CDR3, is DTGVSQNPRHKITKRGQNVTFRCDPISEHNRLYWYRQTLGQGPEFLTYFQNEAQLEKSRLLSDRFSAERPKGSFSTLEIQRTEQGDSAMYLCASSRQGGPYEQYFGPGTRLTVT.

This clonotype appeared a few times. DNA for the CDR3: TGCGCCAGCAGCTTGGCTGGCAGGGGGGATGAAAAACTGTTTTTT. Residues: CASSLAGRGDEKLFF. This chain joins TRBV5-1 and TRBJ1-4; 7 bases align to TRBD1. The V gene's germline CDR1 is SGHRS and CDR2 YFSETQ. The CDR3 contains 15 residues. J lost 6 bases, V lost 0 bases, and 5 bases had no gene match.

V and J are TRBV5-8 and TRBJ1-5; no clear D. The CDR3 sequence is 15 residues long. Looked up from germline, CDR1 is SGHTS and CDR2 is YDEGEE. V was pared by 3 bases and J by 2 bases, with 12 bases between. The DNA of the CDR3 is TGTGCCAGCAGCTCTGGAGAAATCGGCAATCAGCCCCAGCATTTT. Translation gives CASSSGEIGNQPQHF.

This clonotype occurred a few times. The chain recombines TRBV11-3 with TRBJ2-1; D uncertain. V lost 5 bases and J 5 bases, leaving 10 bases between the germline ends. The CDR3 contains 13 residues. Germline V CDR1 and CDR2: SGHNT, YENEEA. The CDR3 nucleotides are TGTGCCAGCAGCCCCTCGTGGGACAATGAGCAGTTCTTC. Protein: CASSPSWDNEQFF.

This clonotype was recorded many times. The rearrangement links TRBV29-1 to TRBJ2-1; 12 bases map to TRBD2. In germline, CDR1 is SQVTM, CDR2 ANQGSEA. V gave up 7 bases and J gave up 6 bases; unmatched junction bases: 4. The CDR3 covers 13 residues. The chain's CDR3 is CSAASGRGNEQFF. The CDR3 nucleotides read TGCAGCGCAGCTAGCGGGAGGGGCAATGAGCAGTTCTTC.

CDR3 sequence (DNA): TGTGCCAGCAGAGACCGACAGGCGAACACTGAAGCTTTCTTT. It translates to CASRDRQANTEAFF. The chain employs TRBV2 and TRBJ1-1, with a weak D call TRBD1 (6 bases). V lost 6 bases, J lost 1 base, and 12 bases lay in between. This CDR3 is 14 amino acids long. From germline, CDR1 is SNHLY and CDR2 FYNNEI.

This rearrangement joins TRBV4-1 to TRBJ2-7; D unclear. V dropped 0 bases and J dropped 2 bases, with 8 bases sitting between them. CDR1 is MGHRA, CDR2 YSYEKL, per germline. This CDR3 is 14 amino acids long. This CDR3 reads CASSQEFLTYEQYF. CDR3 sequence (DNA): TGCGCCAGCAGCCAAGAGTTTCTTACCTACGAGCAGTACTTC.

The chain uses TRBV5-1 and TRBJ2-1; TRBD1 is a possible D gene (6 bases). Germline-derived CDR1 and CDR2 are SGHRS and YFSETQ. Trimming removed 4 bases at V and 2 bases at J, with 13 bases between. The CDR3 has 15 residues. As DNA, the CDR3 is TGCGCCAGCAGCGAAGAGGGGACAACCTACAATGAGCAGTTCTTC. As protein: CASSEEGTTYNEQFF.

This clonotype has at least ten counts. The chain is built from TRBV20-1 and TRBJ2-7; D may be TRBD1 (6 bases). V was shortened by 0 bases and J by 3 bases, with 15 bases between the two germline ends. Germline assignment: CDR1 DFQATT and CDR2 SNEGSKA (reference sequence). The CDR3 is made up of 15 amino acids. CDR3 bases: TGCAGTGCTAGAGATCTTAGGGGGATTCTCTACGAGCAGTACTTC. Protein: CSARDLRGILYEQYF.

The V gene is TRBV6-5, the J gene TRBJ1-5; D gene uncertain. The ends were cut back, 8 bases at V and 3 bases at J, with 20 bases in the middle. There are 16 residues in the CDR3. The germline gives CDR1 MNHEY, CDR2 SVGAGI. CDR3 sequence (DNA): TGTGCCAGCTTACGCCCAACGAGCTTTTTCAATCAGCCCCAGCATTTT. The encoded protein is CASLRPTSFFNQPQHF.

This clonotype appeared many times. The rearrangement joins TRBV20-1 to TRBJ1-2; unclear D gene. The germline gives CDR1 DFQATT, CDR2 SNEGSKA (reference sequence). Trimming cost V 6 bases and J 3 bases, with 17 bases left between them. This CDR3 region has 14 residues. CDR3 sequence: CSATIPGLDYGYTF. CDR3 nucleotides: TGCAGTGCCACCATCCCTGGGCTGGACTATGGCTACACCTTC.

The rearrangement uses TRBV12-3 or TRBV12-4 and TRBJ1-1, with TRBD1 identical over 7 bases. After removal of 3 bases from V and 8 bases from J, the junction contained 6 bases not matched to a gene. The CDR3 consists of 13 residues. CDR3 loop: CASSFYQGGEAFF. The CDR3 DNA reads TGTGCCAGCAGTTTTTATCAGGGGGGCGAAGCTTTCTTT.

The sample holds a few counts of this clonotype. The chain joins TRBV3-1 to TRBJ1-3; D remains ambiguous. With 2 bases removed from V and 4 bases from J, the gap between germline ends came to 9 bases. CDR3 length equals 14 residues. Per germline, CDR1 LGHDT and CDR2 YNNKEL (reference sequence). CDR3 loop: CASSQIGRGNTIYF. The CDR3 DNA is TGTGCCAGCAGCCAAATCGGTCGGGGAAACACCATATATTTT.

This clonotype turned up a few times. V usage is TRBV25-1 and J usage is TRBJ1-2, with D possibly TRBD1 on 5 matching bases. V was shortened by 2 bases and J by 4 bases, with 8 bases between the two germline ends. The CDR3 runs 13 residues. Germline V CDR1 and CDR2: MGHDK, SYGVNS. CDR3 in amino acids: CASSEGTGYGYTF. The CDR3 region has the DNA TGTGCCAGCAGTGAAGGGACGGGCTATGGCTACACCTTC.

The chain couples TRBV6-1 to TRBJ1-5; D unclear. This CDR3 is built from 13 residues. The germline gives CDR1 MNHNS, CDR2 SASEGT. V was shortened by 2 bases and J by 7 bases, with 9 bases between the two germline ends. CDR3: CASSEFREQPQHF. For the CDR3, the DNA is TGTGCCAGCAGTGAATTCCGGGAACAGCCCCAGCATTTT.

There are a few counts of this clonotype. The gene calls are TRBV18 and TRBJ2-7; 7 bases match TRBD1. Trimming took 5 bases from V and 3 from J; bases not matched to a gene: 10. This CDR3 is 15 amino acids long. Germline V gives CDR1 KGHSH, CDR2 LQKENI. The CDR3 is CASSETVGQHYEQYF. The CDR3 nucleotides read TGTGCCAGCTCAGAGACCGTGGGACAGCACTACGAGCAGTACTTC. The full variable domain, with the rest looked up from reference TRBV18 and TRBJ2-7, is NAGVMQNPRHLVRRRGQEARLRCSPMKGHSHVYWYRQLPEEGLKFMVYLQKENIIDESGMPKERFSAEFPKEGPSILRIQQVVRGDSAAYFCASSETVGQHYEQYFGPGTRLTVT.

The chain joins TRBV4-3 to TRBJ1-2, with D possibly matching TRBD1 (6 bases). The CDR3 covers 16 residues. CDR1 and CDR2 (germline): LGHNA, YSLEER. V dropped 0 bases and J dropped 8 bases, with 19 bases sitting between them. The CDR3 loop is CASSQELYWGAQGYTF. In DNA, the CDR3 is TGCGCCAGCAGCCAAGAACTATACTGGGGGGCGCAAGGCTACACCTTC.

The table lists this clonotype with a few counts. The chain couples TRBV27 to TRBJ2-3; 10 positions match TRBD1. CDR1 and CDR2 (germline): MNHEY, SMNVEV (reference sequence). This CDR3 contains 16 residues. Trimming cost V 5 bases and J 4 bases; bases outside gene matches: 9. CDR3 sequence reads: CASSPRDRGVADTQYF. The CDR3 region has the DNA TGTGCCAGCAGTCCCCGGGACAGGGGTGTGGCAGATACGCAGTATTTT.

The chain has TRBV3-1 and TRBJ2-3; possible D gene TRBD1, 6 bases. CDR3 length: 14 amino acids. Germline values: CDR1 LGHDT, CDR2 YNNKEL (reference sequence). V gave up 6 bases and J gave up 4 bases, with 14 bases separating them. The CDR3 is CASSQPQGADTQYF. The CDR3 nucleotides read TGTGCCAGCAGTCAACCACAGGGAGCAGATACGCAGTATTTT.